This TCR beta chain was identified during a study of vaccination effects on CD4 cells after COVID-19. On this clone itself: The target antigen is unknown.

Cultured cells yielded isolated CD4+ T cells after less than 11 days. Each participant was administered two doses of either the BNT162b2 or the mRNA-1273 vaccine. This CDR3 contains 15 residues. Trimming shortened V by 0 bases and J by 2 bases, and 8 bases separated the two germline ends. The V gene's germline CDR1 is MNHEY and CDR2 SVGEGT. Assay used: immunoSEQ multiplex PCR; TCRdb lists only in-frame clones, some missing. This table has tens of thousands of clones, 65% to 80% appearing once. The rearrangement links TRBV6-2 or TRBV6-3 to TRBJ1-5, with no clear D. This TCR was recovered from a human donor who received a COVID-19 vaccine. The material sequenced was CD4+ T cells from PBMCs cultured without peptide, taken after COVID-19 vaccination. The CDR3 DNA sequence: TGTGCCAGCAGTTACTCCCGGATTGGCAATCAGCCCCAGCATTTT. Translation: CASSYSRIGNQPQHF.